The following is a TCR beta chain sequence with its context. Methods used by the authors: Amplification of reference gene primers provided the estimated nucleated cell counts. Measured with immunoSEQ multiplex PCR; TCRdb has only the in-frame clones, and not every one. The V and J calls and clone size come from that table; D and trimming were worked out from the DNA. The sample contains just over 150,000 clones, approximately 84% of which appear only once. These data are taken from a study of blood T cell repertoires in COVID-19. Overall study: Spain, Italy and the United States supplied samples that represented acute and convalescent COVID-19. T cells, B-cell-depleted T cells, or PBMCs supplied cDNA or gDNA.

V was trimmed by 2 bases and J by 8 bases, leaving 12 bases between them. This CDR3 region has 13 residues. Germline V gives CDR1 SGHAT, CDR2 FQNNGV. This clonotype was obtained from a woman aged 80 or over with acute or convalescent COVID-19. Material: peripheral blood. The V call is TRBV11-2, the J call TRBJ1-1, with D perhaps TRBD1 (6 bases). The CDR3 is CASSLNRDIEAFF. The CDR3 DNA reads as TGTGCCAGCAGCTTAAACCGGGACATCGAAGCTTTCTTT. Based on the CDR3 plus reference TRBV11-2 and TRBJ1-1, the full variable domain is EAGVAQSPRYKIIEKRQSVAFWCNPISGHATLYWYQQILGQGPKLLIQFQNNGVVDDSQLPKDRFSAERLKGVDSTLKIQPAKLEDSAVYLCASSLNRDIEAFFGQGTRLTVV.